This T cell receptor beta chain stems from a study of identical twins (TCRdb year 2016). Background for the entire study: The study deep-sequenced TCR alpha and beta repertoires from monozygotic twins, unrelated adults of various ages and cord blood to test whether fetal clonotypes persist. Replicate twin experiments were performed at different times using different library preparation protocols to rule out contamination.

A few counts support this clonotype. The target of this receptor is not known. Qualities for individual bases were not recorded, and no much larger clone is one base off. Every donor in the study was a healthy Caucasian. The twin cohort consisted of three pairs of female monozygotic twins, all aged about 18 to 30 years. Peripheral blood mononuclear cells were used as the source from which RNA for TCR libraries was isolated. Overall study results and their limits: Invariant T cells such as MAIT and iNKT could partly confound zero-insertion analyses, although diverse VJ usage argued against such confounding for most clonotypes. Because the same donors could not be followed over many years, the conclusions depended on cross-sectional statistical analysis. In monozygotic twins, recombination models systematically underestimated out-of-frame TCR alpha sharing, but the models matched the sharing seen between unrelated individuals. Fewer insertions were carried by abundant cord blood beta clonotypes; a weaker similar trend was observed in young adult naive repertoires, while no such trend was observed in memory repertoires. In beta out-of-frame sequences, excess twin sharing was weaker, because having fewer shared sequences lowered the signal-to-noise ratio. Compared with coincidental sharing between unrelated individuals, out-of-frame TCR alpha sequences shared between twins showed an excess of sequences with low generation probability.

Reading the germline V gene gives CDR1 LGHNT and CDR2 FRNRAP. V is reduced by 5 bases and J by 3 bases, leaving a spacing of 14 bases between them. From its cysteine to its phenylalanine, the CDR3 spans 15 amino acids. The DNA shown is the 45-base CDR3, in frame from base 1. The library relied on 5' RACE. The sequencer listed for this sample is Illumina HiSeq 2000. A universal primer binding site was added through template switching, and the final cDNA carried a unique molecular identifier so that TCR cDNA molecules could be counted accurately. First-strand cDNA for TCR alpha and beta chains was synthesized from specific primers in the conserved constant-segment region. To control for contamination, each cDNA library was double barcoded with a SMART-Mk sample barcode plus Illumina barcodes. TruSeq adapter sequences, together with Illumina sample barcodes, were added in two successive PCR steps. Sequencing of the TCR alpha and beta cDNA libraries was done on the Illumina HiSeq platform using custom primers. For the original study's pipeline: MiGEC processed the raw reads to extract unique molecular identifiers, while MiXCR was used to determine the CDR3 positions. For each individual, recombination models were inferred using an EM algorithm with the repgenHMM and IGoR tools. The tcR package in R was used for shared clonotype analysis, with sharing normalized by the product of cloneset sizes. To study raw recombination free of thymic and clonal selection effects, out-of-frame nonproductive sequences were analyzed. TCRdb redid the processing of the public reads, applying fastp at Q25 and MiXCR, and retained in-frame beta chains. Rows with one shared CDR3 protein collapse into an entry with the most common genes and DNA. These V and J calls rely on TCRdb rather than the paper's analysis. The sample table shows about 690,000 distinct CDR3 sequences, and over 20% are seen once. Together, the top ten hold roughly 4.3% of the sample.

These data were also reused for a study on T cells expressing NK-cell markers. In that second paper, the authors write: Three sorted T-cell subsets (CD3+CD56+NKG2C+, CD3+CD56+NKG2C- and CD3+CD56-NKG2C+) from 8 or 9 donors had their TCR beta-chain repertoires profiled. Among the eight sequenced donors, seven were HCMV-seropositive and one was HCMV-seronegative. In several experiments an anti-gammadeltaTCR antibody was added to restrict sorting to alphabetaTCR-expressing T cells. In several donors, the dominant CD3+CD56+NKG2C+ clonotypes were found to rank among the top 10 CD8+ clonotypes and to make up about 1.0-7.0% of CD8+ T cells. Those dominant clonotypes were again the most abundant among CD3+CD56-NKG2C+ cells in a few donors, at roughly 25-60.1%. Whether the expanded NKG2C-expressing T cell clones were specific for HCMV antigens was left unclear. Randomly selected healthy volunteers, three men and five women, were used as the eight sequenced donors. To determine HCMV serostatus, a commercial ELISA kit was used to detect HCMV-specific IgG in serum. For about six donors, bulk peripheral blood T-cell repertoires were additionally sequenced from unsorted PBMC. MIGEC was used to demultiplex reads and group reads by UMI, and MiTCR was used to assemble and quantify clonotypes. To exclude erroneous sequences, only TCR cDNA sequences supported by at least two reads were retained. The tcR package was used for downstream repertoire analysis, and clonotypes were matched between fractions using CDR3 nucleotide sequence together with V segment. VDJmatch was used to annotate antigen specificity against VDJdb, with one amino acid substitution in CDR3 permitted.

The source is a woman younger than 30 in good health. Source material: PBMCs. The sequence joins TRBV12-5 to TRBJ1-5; the D segment could be TRBD1, given 5 matching bases. The sequenced DNA: TGTGCTAGTGGTGGGCTCAGGGAGTCCAATCAGCCCCAGCATTTT. Its product reads: CASGGLRESNQPQHF.